This T cell receptor (beta chain) was captured in a study of CD8 T cells in ankylosing spondylitis. Study-wide results and caveats: It was reported that disease-linked clones were significantly enriched in matched ankylosing spondylitis synovial fluid. What appeared characteristic of ankylosing spondylitis blood was a TCR beta motif of eight highly homologous variants. Disease-linked clones bore a CD8+ phenotype and were relatively rare in peripheral blood. Reactive arthritis synovial fluid and blood previously showed some of these motif variants.

Libraries of TCR beta came from quantitative 5'-RACE with molecular barcodes. TCRdb fed the 5' RACE reads into MiXCR, producing one record per CDR3 protein. The sample holds about 340,000 distinct CDR3 sequences; around 7.6% are singletons and the top ten take approximately 15%. This clonotype was seen ten or more times. What it recognizes is unknown. V was pared by 0 bases and J by 4 bases, with 7 bases of the junction left unmatched. The germline CDR1 and CDR2 sequences are DFQATT and SNEGSKA (reference sequence). CDR3 size: 16 residues. The TCR originated in a male donor with ankylosing spondylitis. This chain joins TRBV20-1 and TRBJ2-3, with TRBD2 identical over 10 bases. Sequenced material: blood, either unsorted or a sorted T cell fraction (not recorded which). The CDR3 sequence: CSARDGLAGESDTQYF. The CDR3 coding sequence is TGCAGTGCTAGAGATGGGCTAGCGGGAGAATCAGATACGCAGTATTTT.